The clone carrying this TCR beta chain has a handful of counts. The antigen is unknown. CDR3 length: 15 residues. Germline V lookup: CDR1 SNHLY, CDR2 FYNNEI. Deletions cut 4 bases from V and 4 bases from J, with 17 bases between. TCRdb reanalysed the reads using MiXCR and keeps one entry per CDR3 protein. Seen here are hundreds of thousands of distinct CDR3 sequences, about 33% observed once, and the top ten hold about a sixth. The data were obtained in a study of T cell repertoires in cytomegalovirus infection. On the study more broadly: Matching HLA type and CMV infection were both indicated by public TCR beta signatures. Points from the study as a whole: Summed frequency of public TCR beta families distinguished CMV carriers with the relevant HLA.

V is TRBV2 and J is TRBJ2-7, with no clear D. The starting material was cultured PBMCs, obtained from culture after CMV antigen stimulation. This TCR was recovered from a human donor in good health (CMV status not recorded). Some clones in this sample may be carry-over from other donors' samples. CDR3 residues: CASSGSAPLEYEQYV. In DNA form, the CDR3 reads TGTGCCAGCAGTGGTTCGGCCCCCTTGGAGTACGAGCAGTACGTC.